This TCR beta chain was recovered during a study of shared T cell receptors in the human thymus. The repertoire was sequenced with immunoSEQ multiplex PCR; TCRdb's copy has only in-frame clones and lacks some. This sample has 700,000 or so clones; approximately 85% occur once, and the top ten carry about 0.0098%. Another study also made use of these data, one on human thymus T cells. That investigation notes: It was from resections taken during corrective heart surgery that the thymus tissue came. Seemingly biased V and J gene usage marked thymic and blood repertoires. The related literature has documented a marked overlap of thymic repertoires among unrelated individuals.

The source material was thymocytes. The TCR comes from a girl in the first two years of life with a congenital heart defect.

This CDR3 reads CASSPEGQGSEGQPQHF. For the CDR3, the DNA is TGTGCCAGCTCACCAGAGGGACAGGGTTCCGAAGGTCAGCCCCAGCATTTT. J is TRBJ1-5 and V is TRBV18, with 9 bases lining up with TRBD1. Germline V gene lookup returns CDR1 KGHSH and CDR2 LQKENI. This CDR3 has 17 amino acids. The trim removed 2 bases at V and 6 bases at J, leaving 11 bases unmatched.